One T cell receptor (beta chain) is described in this entry. The antigen it binds to is not known. No quality values exist for individual bases; no much larger clone is one base distant. Each collaborating institution followed its own protocols to collect whole blood in K2EDTA tubes. For TCRbeta analysis, collaborator samples were shipped as frozen whole blood, as isolated PBMCs, or as DNA extracted from either sample type. This specimen comes from a study of blood T cell repertoires in COVID-19 (TCRdb year 2020). Regarding the research as a whole: The collaborator samples originated in the United States, Italy and Spain and spanned the acute and convalescent phases of COVID-19. The dataset comprised deeply sampled blood TCRbeta repertoires from subjects exposed to, actively infected with, or recovered from COVID-19. The sample metadata nearly always contained a de-identified subject ID, COVID-19 status, age in years and sex. Samples came from the ongoing ImmuneRACE study (first 160 participants) plus 1,254 subjects from 6 global collaborators. The prospective study material was composed of cDNA or gDNA derived from T cells, B-cell-depleted T cells, or PBMCs. A freely available public database, intended as a resource for researchers studying the immune response to SARS-CoV-2, is where the repertoires were released. Where available, HLA class I and class II types were taken from metadata supplied by the sample provider and were not determined by assay-based typing.

The immunoSEQ Assay, a bias-controlled multiplex PCR, was used to amplify TCRbeta CDR3 regions from genomic DNA. Under the source paper's analysis protocol: Within the assay, amplification of reference gene primers was used to estimate how many nucleated cells each sample contained. To quantify the absolute abundance of each unique TCRbeta CDR3 rearrangement, sequence reads were collapsed and filtered. Productive Simpson clonality was computed per sample as the square root of Simpson's diversity index over productive rearrangements. TCRdb took this table from immuneACCESS and kept in-frame rearrangements with V and J called. Such tables lack part of the clones; where checked against another copy, unresolved V genes explain under half of the gap, and the rest is unexplained. That table is the source of V, J and clone size, and D and trimming were worked out from the DNA. In all, the sample holds 95,000 to 100,000 clones, and approximately 80% of those were seen once. The ten largest clones add up to 24% of the sample.

Germline trimming amounts to 8 bases on V and 8 bases on J, with 9 as the count of junction bases outside the gene matches. The cysteine opens and the phenylalanine closes a CDR3 of 14 amino acids. Of the read, only the CDR3 DNA is kept; its 42 bases are in frame from base 1. As encoded in the germline V gene, CDR1 is SNHLY while CDR2 is FYNNEI. The research as a whole found: Clinical and demographic metadata were provided uncurated, with the amount varying by source and participant.

The sample comprised peripheral blood. The TCR originated in a human donor in a cohort sampled during active COVID-19. The rearranged chain carries TRBV2 and TRBJ1-4; the junction holds 9 bases that match TRBD1. The sequenced DNA: TGTGCCAGCCTTGACAGGGGGTTTGAGGAAAAACTGTTTTTT. Translation gives CASLDRGFEEKLFF.